These T cell receptor beta chains were read from a single sample in a study of T cells in localized non-small cell lung cancer. Clones were sequenced by immunoSEQ multiplex PCR, and TCRdb holds only the in-frame ones, with some missing. There are some 9,700 clones in the sample; roughly 89% occur only once, and over 2% lies in the top ten. The sequences come from peripheral blood, collected before any cancer treatment. The receptors were sampled from a female donor at least 60 years old with stage II squamous cell lung carcinoma. The CDR3 runs from the conserved cysteine through the conserved F or W. A D gene is named only where the DNA matches it firmly. For some rows the clone size is stated as once, few or many, or as a class when expanded; others skip it.

J gene: TRBJ2-2
CDR3 length: 16
D gene: -
V gene: TRBV25-1
clone size: -
CDR3 DNA: TGTGCCAGCAGTGAACTGGGACCAGGATTAGGCGGGGAGCTGTTTTTT
CDR3 protein: CASSELGPGLGGELFF

J gene: TRBJ1-5
CDR3 length: 13
D gene: TRBD1
V gene: TRBV5-5
clone size: -
CDR3 DNA: TGTGCCAGCAGTTACAGGGGAAATCAGCCCCAGCATTTT
CDR3 protein: CASSYRGNQPQHF

J gene: TRBJ2-7
CDR3 length: 14
D gene: -
V gene: TRBV19
clone size: -
CDR3 DNA: TGTGCCAGTAGTATCAAGGGGAGCTCCTACGAGCAGTACTTC
CDR3 protein: CASSIKGSSYEQYF

J gene: TRBJ1-6
CDR3 length: 15
D gene: -
V gene: TRBV11-2
clone size: -
CDR3 DNA: TGTGCCAGCAGCTTAGAAGGGGGGGTGGGTTCACCCCTCCACTTT
CDR3 protein: CASSLEGGVGSPLHF

J gene: TRBJ2-5
CDR3 length: 15
D gene: TRBD1
V gene: TRBV5-6
clone size: -
CDR3 DNA: TGTGCCAGCAGCGTCCCGGGACAGGCCCAAGAGACCCAGTACTTC
CDR3 protein: CASSVPGQAQETQYF

J gene: TRBJ1-1
CDR3 length: 16
D gene: -
V gene: TRBV7-9
clone size: -
CDR3 DNA: TGTGCCAGCAGCTCAAGTCGTCCAGGGGAGAACACTGAAGCTTTCTTT
CDR3 protein: CASSSSRPGENTEAFF

J gene: TRBJ2-1
CDR3 length: 11
D gene: -
V gene: TRBV21-1
clone size: once
CDR3 DNA: TGTGCCAGCAGCAAACCGGTAGAGCAGTTCTTC
CDR3 protein: CASSKPVEQFF

J gene: TRBJ2-2
CDR3 length: 16
D gene: TRBD1
V gene: TRBV9
clone size: few
CDR3 DNA: TGTGCCAGCAGCGTTACCTGGGGACAGCTCACCGGGGAGCTGTTTTTT
CDR3 protein: CASSVTWGQLTGELFF

J gene: TRBJ1-5
CDR3 length: 15
D gene: TRBD1
V gene: TRBV6-5
clone size: once
CDR3 DNA: TGTGCCAGCAGACACTCGACAGGGGGCAATCAGCCCCAGCATTTT
CDR3 protein: CASRHSTGGNQPQHF

J gene: TRBJ2-5
CDR3 length: 13
D gene: -
V gene: TRBV18
clone size: -
CDR3 DNA: TGTGCCAGCTCACCAGGACACCAAGAGACCCAGTACTTC
CDR3 protein: CASSPGHQETQYF

J gene: TRBJ2-7
CDR3 length: 11
D gene: -
V gene: TRBV7-9
clone size: -
CDR3 DNA: TGTGCCAGCAGCACCTACTACGAGCAGTACTTC
CDR3 protein: CASSTYYEQYF

J gene: TRBJ2-7
CDR3 length: 13
D gene: -
V gene: TRBV6-6
clone size: -
CDR3 DNA: TGTGCCAGCGTAGTAAGGCCAAACTACGAGCAGTACTTC
CDR3 protein: CASVVRPNYEQYF

J gene: TRBJ2-7
CDR3 length: 11
D gene: -
V gene: TRBV5-1
clone size: -
CDR3 DNA: TGCGCCAGCAGCTCCATTGGCGAGCAGTACTTC
CDR3 protein: CASSSIGEQYF

J gene: TRBJ2-2
CDR3 length: 13
D gene: -
V gene: TRBV7-2
clone size: -
CDR3 DNA: TGTGCCAGCAGCTTCCGCAACACCGGGGAGCTGTTTTTT
CDR3 protein: CASSFRNTGELFF

J gene: TRBJ1-6
CDR3 length: 12
D gene: -
V gene: TRBV6-5
clone size: -
CDR3 DNA: TGTGCCAGCGGTAGGCCAAATTCACCCCTCCACTTT
CDR3 protein: CASGRPNSPLHF

J gene: TRBJ2-1
CDR3 length: 15
D gene: -
V gene: TRBV2
clone size: -
CDR3 DNA: TGTGCCAGCTCGAGGGAACTAGCTGCCTACAATGAGCAGTTCTTC
CDR3 protein: CASSRELAAYNEQFF

J gene: TRBJ2-7
CDR3 length: 15
D gene: -
V gene: TRBV19
clone size: -
CDR3 DNA: TGTGCCAGTAGCTCACCCGGCAGGAGCTCCTACGAGCAGTACTTC
CDR3 protein: CASSSPGRSSYEQYF

J gene: TRBJ2-3
CDR3 length: 14
D gene: -
V gene: TRBV19
clone size: few
CDR3 DNA: TGTGCCAGTAGTCCCACGGCGACGGCAGATACGCAGTATTTT
CDR3 protein: CASSPTATADTQYF

J gene: TRBJ1-5
CDR3 length: 13
D gene: -
V gene: TRBV29-1
clone size: -
CDR3 DNA: TGCAGCGTTGAGTGGCAGTCAGGGCAGCCCCAGCATTTT
CDR3 protein: CSVEWQSGQPQHF

J gene: TRBJ1-2
CDR3 length: 17
D gene: -
V gene: TRBV4-1
clone size: -
CDR3 DNA: TGCGCCAGCAGCCCCGAGTGGGGGATGAGCGCTAACTATGGCTACACCTTC
CDR3 protein: CASSPEWGMSANYGYTF

J gene: TRBJ2-2
CDR3 length: 16
D gene: TRBD1
V gene: TRBV27
clone size: once
CDR3 DNA: TGTGCCAGCACCCAAGACAGGGGGCGAGACACCGGGGAGCTGTTTTTT
CDR3 protein: CASTQDRGRDTGELFF

J gene: TRBJ2-1
CDR3 length: 16
D gene: TRBD2
V gene: TRBV11-2
clone size: -
CDR3 DNA: TGTGCCAGCAGCTTAAGACCACCGGGGGGTGGCGATGAGCAGTTCTTC
CDR3 protein: CASSLRPPGGGDEQFF